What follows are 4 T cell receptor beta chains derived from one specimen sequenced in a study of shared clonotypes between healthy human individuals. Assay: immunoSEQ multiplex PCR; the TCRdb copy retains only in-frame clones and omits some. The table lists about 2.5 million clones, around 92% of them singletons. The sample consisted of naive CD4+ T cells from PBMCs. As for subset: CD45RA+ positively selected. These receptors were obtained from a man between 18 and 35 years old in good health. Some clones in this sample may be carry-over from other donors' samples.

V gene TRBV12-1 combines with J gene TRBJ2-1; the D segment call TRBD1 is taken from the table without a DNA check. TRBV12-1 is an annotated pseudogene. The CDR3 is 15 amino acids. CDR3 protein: CASSSTGTSYNEQFF. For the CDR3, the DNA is TGTGCCAGCAGCTCGACAGGGACTTCCTACAATGAGCAGTTCTTC.

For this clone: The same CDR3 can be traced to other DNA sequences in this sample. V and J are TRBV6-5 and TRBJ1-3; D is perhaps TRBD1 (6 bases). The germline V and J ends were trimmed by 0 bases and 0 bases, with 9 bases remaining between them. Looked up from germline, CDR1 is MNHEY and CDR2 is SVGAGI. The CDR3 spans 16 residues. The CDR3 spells CASSYSGQGSGNTIYF. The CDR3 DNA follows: TGTGCCAGCAGTTACTCGGGACAAGGCTCTGGAAACACCATATATTTT.

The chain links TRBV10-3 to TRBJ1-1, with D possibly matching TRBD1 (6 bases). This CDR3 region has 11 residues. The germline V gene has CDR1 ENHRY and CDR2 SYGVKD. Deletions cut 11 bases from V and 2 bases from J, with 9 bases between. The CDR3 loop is CASQGNTEAFF. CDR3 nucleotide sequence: TGTGCCTCACAGGGTAACACTGAAGCTTTCTTT.

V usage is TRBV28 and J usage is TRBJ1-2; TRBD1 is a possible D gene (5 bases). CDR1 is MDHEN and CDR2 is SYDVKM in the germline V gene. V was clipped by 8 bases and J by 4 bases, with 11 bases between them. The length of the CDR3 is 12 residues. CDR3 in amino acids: CASQPQGYGYTF. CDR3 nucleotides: TGTGCCAGCCAACCTCAGGGCTATGGCTACACCTTC.